Below, one T cell receptor beta chain is given with its context. Its binding antigen is unknown. Base qualities were left out, and no much larger clone turns up one base away. The immunoSEQ Assay, a bias-controlled multiplex PCR, was used to amplify TCRbeta CDR3 regions from genomic DNA. The study's own analysis went as follows. Within the assay, amplification of reference gene primers was used to estimate how many nucleated cells each sample contained. To quantify the absolute abundance of each unique TCRbeta CDR3 rearrangement, sequence reads were collapsed and filtered. For each sample, productive Simpson clonality was calculated as the square root of Simpson's diversity index over productive rearrangements. Drawn from immuneACCESS, this table holds only the in-frame rearrangements with V and J called that TCRdb kept. Clones are partly lost; checked studies trace under half to an unresolved V gene and leave the rest unexplained. V, J and clone size were drawn from that table, and D and trimming were deduced from the DNA. The sample table shows some 140,000 clones, and under 85% are seen once. The ten largest make up over 15% of the sample.

In the prospective study, participants were about 18 to 95 years old, resided in about two dozen geographic areas of the United States, and were enrolled through a virtual design. To assign participants to cohorts, the prospective study relied on clinical history that participants themselves reported in a screening survey and a study questionnaire. Recovered participants in ImmuneRACE Cohort 3 were defined by two consecutive negative NP/OP PCR tests, clearance by a healthcare professional, or resolution of symptoms. Mobile phlebotomists in the prospective study collected whole blood, serum and a nasopharyngeal or oropharyngeal swab from every participant. Over a 2-month period, participants in the prospective study had the option of providing additional blood draws and questionnaires. Before DNA extraction, blood samples from the prospective study were shipped at room temperature or frozen. This sample was taken from a study of blood T cell repertoires in COVID-19 (dated by TCRdb to the early 2020s). Notes on the research overall: Samples covering the acute and convalescent phases of COVID-19 were provided by collaborators in the United States, Italy and Spain. The material from the prospective study consisted of cDNA or gDNA derived from T cells, B-cell-depleted T cells, or PBMCs. Deeply sampled blood TCRbeta repertoires from subjects exposed to, actively infected with, or recovered from COVID-19 were included in the dataset. The repertoires were released in a freely available public database meant as a resource for research on the immune response to SARS-CoV-2. Samples came from the ongoing ImmuneRACE study (first 160 participants) plus 1,254 subjects from 6 global collaborators. Sample metadata almost always included a de-identified subject ID, COVID-19 status, age in years and sex. Where available, HLA class I and class II types were taken from metadata supplied by the sample provider and were not determined by assay-based typing.

For CDR1 and CDR2, the germline V gene (reference sequence) lists SEHNR and FQNEAQ. The CDR3 covers 18 residues, taking in both the cysteine and the phenylalanine. Just CDR3 DNA is preserved here, 54 bases in frame from base 1. V is pared back by 2 bases and J by 4 bases, with 21 bases lying between the germline termini. Overall study outcomes, separate from this receptor: The amount of clinical and demographic metadata varied by source and participant and was provided uncurated.

The chain uses TRBV7-9 and TRBJ2-1, with TRBD2 tentatively as D gene (6 bases match). Sequenced sample: PBMCs or T cells enriched from blood (not recorded which). The TCR originated in a man younger than 45 who had recovered from COVID-19. Here is the DNA: TGTGCCAGCAGCTTATGGGGCGGCGGGGTCGGGTCGTACAATGAGCAGTTCTTC. It encodes CASSLWGGGVGSYNEQFF. The CDR3, completed at both ends by the reference TRBV7-9 and TRBJ2-1 genes, gives the full variable domain DTGVSQNPRHKITKRGQNVTFRCDPISEHNRLYWYRQTLGQGPEFLTYFQNEAQLEKSRLLSDRFSAERPKGSFSTLEIQRTEQGDSAMYLCASSLWGGGVGSYNEQFFGPGTRLTVL.